Listed below are T cell receptor beta chains from one sample, sequenced in a study of blood T cell repertoires in COVID-19. Measured with immunoSEQ multiplex PCR; TCRdb has only the in-frame clones, and not every one. The sample includes 250,000 or so clones, around nine tenths of them seen just once. The sample taken for sequencing was PBMCs or T cells enriched from blood (not recorded which). The origin of the receptors is a young man who had recovered from COVID-19. Both conserved end residues are part of each CDR3. The D gene is left open where the match is weak. Only part of the rows carry a size: once, few, many, or a class if the clone is expanded.

J,D,V,size,DNA,CDR3
TRBJ1-6,NA,TRBV7-2,NA,TGTGCCAGCACTTCGCCCGGGAGGGGCGAAGGTTCACCCCTCCACTTT,CASTSPGRGEGSPLHF
TRBJ2-3,NA,TRBV5-1,NA,TGCGCCAGCAGCTTGGGTGGGGCCATCACAGATACGCAGTATTTT,CASSLGGAITDTQYF
TRBJ2-5,NA,TRBV30,NA,TGTGCCTGGAGTATGGACACCCTTGGGGCCCAGTACTTC,CAWSMDTLGAQYF
TRBJ2-7,TRBD1,TRBV24-1,NA,TGTGCCACCAGTGACTCAGGGGGCCGCTACGAGCAGTACTTC,CATSDSGGRYEQYF
TRBJ1-2,TRBD1,TRBV5-6,NA,TGTGCCAGCAGCTCCGCTTTCGGTATGACAGGGTTTACTGGCTACACCTTC,CASSSAFGMTGFTGYTF
TRBJ2-1,NA,TRBV1,once,TGCACCAGCAGCCAAGACCCCGGGACTACGGACAATGAGCAGTTCTTC,CTSSQDPGTTDNEQFF
TRBJ1-5,TRBD1,TRBV6-5,NA,TGTGCCAGCGGGACAGGACATAGCAATCAGCCCCAGCATTTT,CASGTGHSNQPQHF
TRBJ1-1,NA,TRBV27,NA,TGTGCCAGCAGTCTAAAGACAGGGAACACTGAAGCTTTCTTT,CASSLKTGNTEAFF
TRBJ1-2,NA,TRBV7-2,NA,TGTGCCAGCAGCTTGATGGAGGGCTATGGCTACACCTTC,CASSLMEGYGYTF
TRBJ1-6,NA,TRBV5-6,NA,TGTGCCAGCAGCTTGGTACAGGGAGCCCTCCACTTT,CASSLVQGALHF
TRBJ2-5,TRBD2,TRBV5-1,NA,TGCGCCAGCATTATTGGAGTACGGGAGGGGAAAGAGACCCAGTACTTC,CASIIGVREGKETQYF
TRBJ2-1,TRBD1,TRBV27,NA,TGTGCCAGCAGTTTACGCCGGGACAGGGGGAACCTAGCGACTAGTGAGCAGTTCTTC,CASSLRRDRGNLATSEQFF
TRBJ2-7,TRBD1,TRBV4-1,NA,TGCGCCAGCAGCCACAGACAGGGCTATCCCTCCCAGCAGTACTTC,CASSHRQGYPSQQYF
TRBJ1-6,NA,TRBV30,NA,TGTGCCTGGACGCATTCACGGGGCTCCTATAATTCACCCCTCCACTTT,CAWTHSRGSYNSPLHF
TRBJ1-1,NA,TRBV2,NA,TGTGCCAGCAGGGAGGGTCTACTGGGGACTGAAGCTTTCTTT,CASREGLLGTEAFF
TRBJ2-1,NA,TRBV3-1/TRBV3-2,few,TGTGCCAGCAGCCAAGAACCGGGGACACAGCAGTTCTTC,CASSQEPGTQQFF
TRBJ2-7,TRBD1,TRBV28,NA,TGTGCCAGCAGCAAAGGGGGCGAAACTAACTACGAGCAGTACTTC,CASSKGGETNYEQYF
TRBJ2-3,TRBD2,TRBV9,NA,TGTGCCAGCAGCGGGACTAGCGGGAGGGGCACAGATACGCAGTATTTT,CASSGTSGRGTDTQYF
TRBJ2-1,TRBD1,TRBV19,NA,TGTGCCAGTAGTAGACAGGGGTATAATGAGCAGTTCTTC,CASSRQGYNEQFF
TRBJ2-3,NA,TRBV6-2/TRBV6-3,NA,TGTGCCAGCAGTTACCAAAGAGCCACAGGGCGCGCAGATACGCAGTATTTT,CASSYQRATGRADTQYF
TRBJ2-1,TRBD2,TRBV7-8,NA,TGTGCCAGCAGCATCAGGACTAGCGGGCTCCAATACAATGAGCAGTTCTTC,CASSIRTSGLQYNEQFF
TRBJ2-1,TRBD1,TRBV12-5,NA,TGTGCTAGTGGCTTCCTTACCGGGACAGAAGCCTACAATGAGCAGTTCTTC,CASGFLTGTEAYNEQFF
TRBJ2-1,NA,TRBV19,NA,TGTGCCAGTAGTCGCGATTACAATGAGCAGTTCTTC,CASSRDYNEQFF
TRBJ2-1,NA,TRBV12-5,once,TGTGCTAGTGCTTTAGCGGCCCTCTACAATGAGCAGTTCTTC,CASALAALYNEQFF
TRBJ1-2,TRBD1,TRBV7-8,once,TGTGCCAGCAGCTTAGTCGCAGGGGGTGGCTACACCTTC,CASSLVAGGGYTF
TRBJ2-4,NA,TRBV25-1,NA,TGTGCCAGCAGGAGGGAGTCTTTTCAGTACTTC,CASRRESFQYF
TRBJ1-5,NA,TRBV28,NA,TGTGCCAGCAGCCTACCGGCGGGGGGGCCCCAGCATTTT,CASSLPAGGPQHF
TRBJ2-1,NA,TRBV19,NA,TGTGCCAGTAGTAAGGTGGGCGATGAGCAGTTCTTC,CASSKVGDEQFF
TRBJ1-1,NA,TRBV7-8,NA,TGTGCCAGCAGCCCACGACGGACTCTGAACACTGAAGCTTTCTTT,CASSPRRTLNTEAFF
TRBJ2-1,NA,TRBV3-1/TRBV3-2,NA,TGTGCCAGCAGCCAGCGTACTAATGAGCAGTTCTTC,CASSQRTNEQFF
TRBJ1-5,TRBD1,TRBV30,NA,TGTGCCTGGAGTGGACGGGACAGGGGCTTGGATCAGCCCCAGCATTTT,CAWSGRDRGLDQPQHF
TRBJ2-3,TRBD2,TRBV5-6,once,TGTGCCAGCACCACCGTGGGAGGGAACGCAGATACGCAGTATTTT,CASTTVGGNADTQYF
TRBJ1-4,NA,TRBV6-5,NA,TGTGCCAGCAGTTACATGCGGGGGAATGAAAAACTGTTTTTT,CASSYMRGNEKLFF
TRBJ1-4,TRBD1,TRBV10-3,NA,TGTGCCATGAGCCCCGGGACAGAGGGTGAAAAACTGTTTTTT,CAMSPGTEGEKLFF
TRBJ1-2,NA,TRBV7-9,once,TGTGCCAGCAGCCTACAGGAAAACTATGGCTACACCTTC,CASSLQENYGYTF
TRBJ2-7,NA,TRBV7-9,NA,TGTGCCAGCAGCTTAAGAGAGACAGCCACCTACGAGCAGTACTTC,CASSLRETATYEQYF
TRBJ1-4,TRBD1,TRBV18,NA,TGTGCCAGCTCACTAGGGACAGGGCCTCTTGAAAAACTGTTTTTT,CASSLGTGPLEKLFF
TRBJ2-7,NA,TRBV24-1,once,TGTGCCACCAGTGATCCAATAACAGGGACCTACGAGCAGTACTTC,CATSDPITGTYEQYF
TRBJ2-7,TRBD2,TRBV7-6,NA,TGTGCCAGCAGCCCGGGGAGGGGACCGGGCTACGAGCAGTACTTC,CASSPGRGPGYEQYF
TRBJ2-1,TRBD2,TRBV11-3,once,TGTGCCAGCAGCCCTAAAGAGCGGGAGAGCTACAATGAGCAGTTCTTC,CASSPKERESYNEQFF
TRBJ2-3,NA,TRBV19,NA,TGTGCCAGCCTGCCTCGCGGGGCTAGCACAGATACGCAGTATTTT,CASLPRGASTDTQYF
TRBJ1-3,NA,TRBV2,NA,TGTGCCAGCAGTGACATGGGAAACACCATATATTTT,CASSDMGNTIYF
TRBJ1-5,NA,TRBV6-5,NA,TGTGCCACCTCGGCCCAGGATAGCAATCAGCCCCAGCATTTT,CATSAQDSNQPQHF
TRBJ2-7,TRBD1,TRBV5-6,NA,TGTGCCAGCAGCCTGGGACAGAACTACGAGCAGTACTTC,CASSLGQNYEQYF
TRBJ2-3,TRBD2,TRBV6-2/TRBV6-3,NA,TGTGCCAGCAGCGAGACTAGCGGGCCTACCGATACGCAGTATTTT,CASSETSGPTDTQYF